These T cell receptor beta chains were read from a single sample in a study of blood T cells in healthy people across ages. Each CDR3 protein gets one entry after TCRdb re-called the 5' RACE reads with MiXCR. The sample lists about 1,600,000 distinct CDR3 sequences, approximately 42% occurring once. The sample was blood. The receptors come from a woman younger than 35 in good health. Both conserved end residues are trimmed from each CDR3.

v_call | cdr3_aa
TRBV5-1 | ASSILAGSTDTRY
TRBV6-5 | ASSSPGERYEQY
TRBV20-1 | SSDYPHYNEQF
TRBV12-3/TRBV12-4 | ASSWLAGGPTYNEQF
TRBV6-5 | ASSYLDRPRGYT
TRBV29-1 | SVDDRDNEQF
TRBV11-2 | ASSPGAGDYEQY
TRBV27 | ASSLSPRSSYEQY
TRBV7-9 | ASRRDVRGTEAF
TRBV20-1 | SEAGEAYNEQF
TRBV5-1 | ARSFREVETQY
TRBV20-1 | SAPPGGTRSLAKNIQY
TRBV20-1 | SASVVDTQY
TRBV7-2 | ASSLDASYTQY
TRBV14 | ASSWETTDTQY
TRBV20-1 | SASFPQGAYPEAF
TRBV4-2 | ASSQGDSLNEQF
TRBV2 | ASKTDSGYEQY
TRBV6-1 | ASRELQETQY
TRBV20-1 | SARGPGQGSYEQY
TRBV1 | TSSQDRGLAEQETQY
TRBV3-1 | ASRNTGELF
TRBV12-3/TRBV12-4 | ASSYTRTSQETQF